This TCR beta chain was obtained from a study of cytomegalovirus exposure and HLA in healthy donors. On this clone: Its target is unknown.

Study-level points and caveats: A later analysis revealed that TCR association rates differed between HLA loci, peaking at DRB1 and bottoming out at HLA-C.

PCR primers comprised 60 Vbeta and 13 Jbeta primers. Libraries were prepared by immunoSEQ multiplex PCR; TCRdb keeps only in-frame clonotypes and omits some of them. Seen here are under 40,000 clones, 90% observed once, and the top ten hold 2% to 3%. This CDR3 contains 15 residues. Germline values: CDR1 MNHNS, CDR2 SASEGT. The J segment lost 5 bases and the V segment lost 6 bases, leaving 8 bases of the junction unmatched. This sequence originates from a woman under 30 in good health and CMV-seronegative. Sample: PBMCs. The gene calls are TRBV6-1 and TRBJ2-3; TRBD1 agrees at 10 bases. The CDR3 region has the DNA TGTGCCAGCAGACGGGGGACAGGGGAGCTAGATACGCAGTATTTT. Translation: CASRRGTGELDTQYF.